This is a list of T cell receptor beta chains from one sample in a study of post-analysis software for immune sequencing data. TCRdb analysed the PCR reads with MiXCR anew, one entry per CDR3 protein. The top ten clones hold 6% of a sample with about 540,000 distinct CDR3 sequences, around 36% of them seen once. The sequenced sample was blood. These receptors were taken from a girl under 18 with multiple sclerosis. The CDR3 runs from the conserved cysteine through the conserved F or W. The D gene is left open where the match is weak. A clone size is listed for some rows: how often the clone was seen (once, few, many), or a class if it is expanded.

TRBD1 | TRBJ1-4 | TRBV15 | few | CATSTRQGGLEKLFF | TGTGCCACCAGCACCCGACAGGGCGGTTTGGAAAAACTGTTTTTT
TRBD2 | TRBJ2-3 | TRBV15 | - | CATSSGLVPITDTQYF | TGTGCCACCAGTTCCGGACTAGTCCCAATCACAGATACGCAGTATTTT
TRBD2 | TRBJ2-1 | TRBV5-1 | few | CASSLELAGGTDEQFF | TGCGCCAGCAGCTTGGAGTTAGCGGGGGGCACGGATGAGCAGTTCTTC
- | TRBJ2-3 | TRBV7-7 | - | CASSPTFDTDTQYF | TGTGCTAGCAGTCCAACGTTCGACACAGATACGCAGTATTTT
TRBD1 | TRBJ1-2 | TRBV4-1 | - | CASSQQQGASNYGYTF | TGCGCCAGCAGCCAACAACAGGGGGCCAGTAACTATGGCTACACCTTC
- | TRBJ2-2 | TRBV9 | once | CASSVTTSPNTGELFF | TGTGCCAGCAGCGTCACAACTAGCCCGAACACCGGGGAGCTGTTTTTT
- | TRBJ1-2 | TRBV10-3 | - | CAISAIKGGDGYTF | TGTGCCATCAGTGCCATTAAGGGGGGAGATGGCTACACCTTC
- | TRBJ2-3 | TRBV5-1 | - | CASSLVLTGSTDTQYF | TGCGCCAGCAGCTTGGTTCTTACGGGAAGCACAGATACGCAGTATTTT
TRBD1 | TRBJ2-1 | TRBV4-1 | - | CASSQDQGAVVYEQFF | TGCGCCAGCAGCCAAGACCAGGGGGCGGTAGTCTATGAGCAGTTCTTC
TRBD1 | TRBJ2-3 | TRBV12-3/TRBV12-4 | - | CASSSRTGKITDTQYF | TGTGCCAGCAGTTCGCGGACAGGGAAAATCACAGATACGCAGTATTTT
TRBD1 | TRBJ2-7 | TRBV20-1 | - | CSAENRGETYEQYF | TGCAGTGCGGAGAACAGGGGGGAGACCTACGAGCAGTACTTC
TRBD2 | TRBJ2-7 | TRBV20-1 | - | CSVLAGDYEQYF | TGCAGTGTTCTAGCGGGGGACTACGAGCAGTACTTC
- | TRBJ1-6 | TRBV7-3 | few | CASSSDPVNNSPLHF | TGTGCCAGCAGCTCGGACCCCGTAAATAATTCACCCCTCCACTTT
- | TRBJ2-3 | TRBV4-1 | - | CASSHPLAAGTDTQYF | TGCGCCAGCAGCCATCCGTTAGCTGCTGGCACAGATACGCAGTATTTT
- | TRBJ1-2 | TRBV20-1 | few | CSALPLRETSSYGYTF | TGCAGTGCTCTACCGTTACGGGAAACAAGCAGCTATGGCTACACCTTC
TRBD1 | TRBJ1-5 | TRBV6-2/TRBV6-3 | - | CASARQGGIGNQPQHF | TGTGCCAGCGCTCGACAGGGGGGGATTGGCAATCAGCCCCAGCATTTT
TRBD2 | TRBJ2-3 | TRBV7-2 | few | CASSPLGTSGGDTQYF | TGTGCCAGCAGCCCGTTGGGGACTAGCGGGGGAGATACGCAGTATTTT
- | TRBJ2-3 | TRBV5-6 | few | CASSLLIASDTQYF | TGTGCCAGCAGCTTGTTGATAGCCTCAGATACGCAGTATTTT
- | TRBJ2-3 | TRBV5-1 | - | CASSLEVRGSTDTQYF | TGCGCCAGCAGCTTAGAAGTCCGGGGGAGCACAGATACGCAGTATTTT
TRBD1 | TRBJ2-5 | TRBV10-3 | - | CAIRPSGTGRETQYF | TGTGCCATCAGACCTTCAGGGACAGGGAGGGAGACCCAGTACTTC
TRBD1 | TRBJ2-7 | TRBV29-1 | few | CSVVGQALNEQYF | TGCAGCGTTGTCGGACAGGCCCTCAACGAGCAGTACTTC
- | TRBJ1-1 | TRBV10-3 | - | CAAGNTEAFF | TGTGCCGCTGGCAATACTGAAGCTTTCTTT
TRBD2 | TRBJ2-1 | TRBV7-2 | many | CASSKTGTSSSEQFF | TGTGCCAGCAGCAAGACCGGGACTAGTTCTAGTGAGCAGTTCTTC
- | TRBJ2-5 | TRBV20-1 | - | CSARGLIQETQYF | TGCAGTGCTAGGGGACTCATCCAAGAGACCCAGTACTTC
- | TRBJ2-7 | TRBV7-8 | few | CASSFGRGNADEQYF | TGTGCCAGCAGCTTCGGTAGGGGCAATGCGGACGAGCAGTACTTC
- | TRBJ2-3 | TRBV4-1 | - | CASSQVNPGGTDTQYF | TGCGCCAGCAGCCAAGTAAACCCAGGGGGCACAGATACGCAGTATTTT
TRBD1 | TRBJ1-1 | TRBV12-3/TRBV12-4 | few | CASSWGQVWTEAFF | TGTGCCAGCAGTTGGGGACAGGTATGGACTGAAGCTTTCTTT
TRBD1 | TRBJ2-7 | TRBV5-1 | - | CASGTVELDEQYF | TGCGCCAGCGGGACAGTAGAACTGGACGAGCAGTACTTC
- | TRBJ2-1 | TRBV3-1 | - | CASSQDRSISYNEQFF | TGTGCCAGCAGCCAAGATCGGAGCATCTCCTACAATGAGCAGTTCTTC
- | TRBJ1-5 | TRBV7-9 | few | CASSLGTASNQPQHF | TGTGCCAGCAGCTTAGGGACAGCTAGCAATCAGCCCCAGCATTTT
TRBD2 | TRBJ2-5 | TRBV5-1 | few | CASSLARLAGGKTVQETQYF | TGCGCCAGCAGCTTGGCAAGACTAGCGGGGGGGAAGACGGTCCAAGAGACCCAGTACTTC
- | TRBJ1-1 | TRBV27 | - | CASSLRGSYTEAFF | TGTGCCAGCAGTTTAAGGGGATCGTACACTGAAGCTTTCTTT
- | TRBJ1-5 | TRBV15 | few | CATSRGQTGNQPQHF | TGTGCCACCAGCAGAGGACAAACGGGCAATCAGCCCCAGCATTTT
- | TRBJ2-3 | TRBV12-3/TRBV12-4 | few | CASGGLRPTDTQYF | TGTGCCAGCGGAGGGTTGAGGCCTACAGATACGCAGTATTTT
- | TRBJ2-3 | TRBV20-1 | few | CSARARATDTQYF | TGCAGTGCTAGAGCCCGGGCGACAGATACGCAGTATTTT
TRBD2 | TRBJ2-5 | TRBV20-1 | - | CSAREPSRGGETQYF | TGCAGTGCTAGAGAACCGTCGCGGGGGGGAGAGACCCAGTACTTC
TRBD1 | TRBJ1-1 | TRBV20-1 | - | CSADDRGPKNTEAFF | TGCAGTGCGGACGACAGGGGGCCTAAAAACACTGAAGCCTTCTTT
- | TRBJ2-5 | TRBV20-1 | - | CSDLMTAQETQYF | TGCAGTGACCTAATGACAGCCCAAGAGACCCAGTACTTC
TRBD2 | TRBJ2-1 | TRBV3-1 | few | CASSPLRRTSNNEQFF | TGTGCCAGCAGCCCATTAAGGAGGACTAGCAACAATGAGCAGTTCTTC
- | TRBJ1-5 | TRBV4-1 | few | CASSQVGTGGPQHF | TGCGCCAGCAGTCAAGTTGGCACCGGAGGGCCCCAGCATTTT
- | TRBJ1-5 | TRBV6-2/TRBV6-3 | few | CASSYSNHPSQPQHF | TGTGCCAGCAGTTACTCGAACCACCCTTCTCAGCCCCAGCATTTT
TRBD2 | TRBJ2-2 | TRBV7-9 | - | CASSLPLSGTWELFF | TGTGCCAGCAGCTTGCCGCTTAGCGGGACTTGGGAGCTGTTTTTT
TRBD1 | TRBJ2-4 | TRBV6-5 | few | CASSRDRANIQYF | TGTGCCAGCAGCCGGGACAGGGCAAACATTCAGTACTTC
TRBD1 | TRBJ1-5 | TRBV5-1 | few | CASSPGQGEYQPQHF | TGCGCCAGCAGCCCCGGACAGGGGGAGTATCAGCCCCAGCATTTT
TRBD1 | TRBJ2-1 | TRBV28 | few | CASSPRDRWNEQFF | TGTGCCAGCAGTCCCCGGGACAGGTGGAATGAGCAGTTCTTC
- | TRBJ1-5 | TRBV6-1 | - | CASSEAGGAREPQHF | TGTGCCAGCAGTGAAGCAGGGGGGGCGCGGGAGCCCCAGCATTTT
TRBD1 | TRBJ1-5 | TRBV12-3/TRBV12-4 | few | CASGQGGSNQPQHF | TGTGCCAGCGGACAGGGGGGAAGCAATCAGCCCCAGCATTTT
- | TRBJ1-2 | TRBV12-3/TRBV12-4 | few | CASNRKNYGYTF | TGTGCCAGCAACAGGAAAAACTATGGCTACACCTTC
TRBD1 | TRBJ1-2 | TRBV13 | - | CASSFGTGFNYGYTF | TGTGCCAGCAGCTTCGGGACAGGGTTCAACTATGGCTACACCTTC
- | TRBJ2-1 | TRBV24-1 | - | CATSDSGRSQGTQFF | TGTGCCACCAGTGATTCTGGACGGTCTCAGGGGACCCAGTTCTTC
- | TRBJ2-3 | TRBV20-1 | few | CSASGLEYTQYF | TGCAGTGCTTCGGGACTCGAGTATACGCAGTATTTT
- | TRBJ1-3 | TRBV4-2 | few | CASSQARNRGAGNTIYF | TGTGCCAGCAGCCAAGCCCGCAATCGGGGAGCGGGAAACACCATATATTTT
TRBD1 | TRBJ1-2 | TRBV6-6 | few | CATRDPRGPYGYTF | TGTGCCACCCGAGACCCAAGGGGGCCCTATGGCTACACCTTC